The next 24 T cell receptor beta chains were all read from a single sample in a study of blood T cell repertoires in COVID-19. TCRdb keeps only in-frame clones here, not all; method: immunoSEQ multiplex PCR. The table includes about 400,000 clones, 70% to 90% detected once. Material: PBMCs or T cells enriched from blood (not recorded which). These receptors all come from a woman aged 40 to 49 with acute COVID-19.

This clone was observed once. The CDR3 here is CASSRVRGLLGNEQFF. The CDR3 DNA sequence: TGCGCCAGCAGCCGGGTCCGGGGACTGTTGGGGAATGAGCAGTTCTTC. The chain has TRBV4-1 and TRBJ2-1; D is possibly TRBD2 (6 bases). The V end was cut by 4 bases, the J end by 7 bases, with 20 bases between. The germline gives CDR1 MGHRA, CDR2 YSYEKL. The CDR3 is 16 amino acids.

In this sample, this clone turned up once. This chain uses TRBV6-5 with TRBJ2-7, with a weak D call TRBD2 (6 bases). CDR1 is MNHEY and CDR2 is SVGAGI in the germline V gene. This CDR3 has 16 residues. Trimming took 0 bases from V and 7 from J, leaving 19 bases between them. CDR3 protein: CASSYSVAGSVREQYF. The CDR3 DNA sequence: TGTGCCAGCAGTTACTCTGTTGCGGGGTCCGTCCGGGAGCAGTACTTC.

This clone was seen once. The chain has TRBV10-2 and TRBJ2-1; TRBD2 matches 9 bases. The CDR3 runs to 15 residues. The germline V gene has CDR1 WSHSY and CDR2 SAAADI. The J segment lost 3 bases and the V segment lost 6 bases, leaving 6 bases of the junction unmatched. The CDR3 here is CASRATSGFYNEQFF. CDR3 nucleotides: TGCGCCAGCAGGGCGACTAGCGGATTCTACAATGAGCAGTTCTTC.

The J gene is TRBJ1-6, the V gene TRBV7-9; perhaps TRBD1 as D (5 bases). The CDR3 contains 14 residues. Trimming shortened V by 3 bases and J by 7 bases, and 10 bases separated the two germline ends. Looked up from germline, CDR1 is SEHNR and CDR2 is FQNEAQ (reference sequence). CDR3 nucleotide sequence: TGTGCCAGCAGCTTTATGACAGAGAATTCACCCCTCCACTTT. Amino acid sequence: CASSFMTENSPLHF.

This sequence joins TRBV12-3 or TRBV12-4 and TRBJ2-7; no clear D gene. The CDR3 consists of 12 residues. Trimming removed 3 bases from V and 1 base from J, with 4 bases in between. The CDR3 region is CASSLASYEQYF. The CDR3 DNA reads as TGTGCCAGCAGTTTGGCTTCCTACGAGCAGTACTTC.

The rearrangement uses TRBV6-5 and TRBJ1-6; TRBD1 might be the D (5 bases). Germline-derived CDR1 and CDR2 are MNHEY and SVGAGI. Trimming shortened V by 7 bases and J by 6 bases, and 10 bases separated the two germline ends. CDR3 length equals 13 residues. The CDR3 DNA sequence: TGTGCCAGCAAAAGGGGCAGTAATTCACCCCTCCACTTT. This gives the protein CASKRGSNSPLHF.

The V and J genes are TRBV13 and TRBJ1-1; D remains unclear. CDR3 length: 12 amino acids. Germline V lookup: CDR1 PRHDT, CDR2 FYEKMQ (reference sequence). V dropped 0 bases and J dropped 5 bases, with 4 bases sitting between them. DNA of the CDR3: TGTGCCAGCAGCTTAGGCCAGACTGAAGCTTTCTTT. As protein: CASSLGQTEAFF.

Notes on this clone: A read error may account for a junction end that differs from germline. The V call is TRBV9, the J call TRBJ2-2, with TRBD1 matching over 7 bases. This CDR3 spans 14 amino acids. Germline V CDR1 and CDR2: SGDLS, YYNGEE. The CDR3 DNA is TGTGCCAGCAGCGAGGGGGCGAAAACCGGGGAGCTGTTTTTT. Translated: CASSEGAKTGELFF.

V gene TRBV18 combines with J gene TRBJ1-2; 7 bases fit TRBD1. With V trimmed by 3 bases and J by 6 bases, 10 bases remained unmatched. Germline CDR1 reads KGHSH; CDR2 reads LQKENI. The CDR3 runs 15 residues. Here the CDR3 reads CASSPGQARGDGYTF. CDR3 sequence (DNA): TGTGCCAGCTCACCTGGACAGGCCCGCGGGGATGGCTACACCTTC.

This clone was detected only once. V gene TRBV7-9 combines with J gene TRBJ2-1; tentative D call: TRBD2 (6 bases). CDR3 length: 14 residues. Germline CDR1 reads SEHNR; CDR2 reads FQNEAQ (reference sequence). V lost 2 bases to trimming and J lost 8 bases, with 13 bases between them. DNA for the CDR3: TGTGCCAGCAGCTTAATTGGAGGGGTCGATGAGCAGTTCTTC. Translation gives CASSLIGGVDEQFF.

CDR3 sequence reads: CSVVGQGRWLNTEAFF. The CDR3 DNA follows: TGCAGCGTTGTAGGGCAGGGGCGGTGGTTGAACACTGAAGCTTTCTTT. The V and J genes are TRBV29-1 and TRBJ1-1; weak D call: TRBD1 (6 bases). Looked up from germline, CDR1 is SQVTM and CDR2 is ANQGSEA. This CDR3 comprises 16 residues. Trimming took 4 bases from V and 0 from J, leaving 18 bases between them.

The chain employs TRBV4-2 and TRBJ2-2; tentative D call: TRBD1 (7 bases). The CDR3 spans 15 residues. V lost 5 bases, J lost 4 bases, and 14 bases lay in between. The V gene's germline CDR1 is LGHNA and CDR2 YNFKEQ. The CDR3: CASSSYRGGTGELFF. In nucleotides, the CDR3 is TGTGCCAGCAGCTCCTACAGGGGAGGCACCGGGGAGCTGTTTTTT.

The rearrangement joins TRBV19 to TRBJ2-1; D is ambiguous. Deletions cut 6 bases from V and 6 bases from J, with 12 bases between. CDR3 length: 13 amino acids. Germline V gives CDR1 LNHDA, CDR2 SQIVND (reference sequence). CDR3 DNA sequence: TGTGCCAGTAGGAAGCAGGCTGCCAATGAGCAGTTCTTC. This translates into CASRKQAANEQFF.

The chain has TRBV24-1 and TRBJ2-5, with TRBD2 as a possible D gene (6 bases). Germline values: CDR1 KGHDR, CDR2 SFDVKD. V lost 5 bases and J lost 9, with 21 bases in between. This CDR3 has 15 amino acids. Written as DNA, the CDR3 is TGTGCCACCAGTGCCCCGACGGCCGGGGGATGGGCCCAGTACTTC. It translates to CATSAPTAGGWAQYF.

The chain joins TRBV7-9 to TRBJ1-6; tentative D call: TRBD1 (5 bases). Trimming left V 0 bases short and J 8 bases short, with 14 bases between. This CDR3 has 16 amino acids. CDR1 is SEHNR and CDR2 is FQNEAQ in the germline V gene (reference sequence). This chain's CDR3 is CASSLASGLGDSPLHF. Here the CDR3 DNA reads TGTGCCAGCAGCTTAGCAAGCGGGCTGGGGGATTCACCCCTCCACTTT.

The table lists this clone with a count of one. CDR3 in amino acids: CASSQGGGGYEQYF. The CDR3 DNA sequence: TGTGCCAGCAGCCAAGGGGGGGGTGGCTACGAGCAGTACTTC. The rearrangement uses TRBV14 and TRBJ2-7; TRBD2 agrees at 7 bases. Germline CDR1 and CDR2: SGHDN and FVKESK. This CDR3 contains 14 residues. V gave up 1 base and J gave up 3 bases; unmatched junction bases: 3.

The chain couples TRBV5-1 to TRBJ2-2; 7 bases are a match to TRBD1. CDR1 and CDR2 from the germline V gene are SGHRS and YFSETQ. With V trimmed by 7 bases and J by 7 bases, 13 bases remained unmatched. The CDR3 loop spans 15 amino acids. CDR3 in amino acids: CASSNRGGVGGELFF. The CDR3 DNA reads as TGCGCCAGCTCTAACAGGGGCGGAGTTGGCGGGGAGCTGTTTTTT.

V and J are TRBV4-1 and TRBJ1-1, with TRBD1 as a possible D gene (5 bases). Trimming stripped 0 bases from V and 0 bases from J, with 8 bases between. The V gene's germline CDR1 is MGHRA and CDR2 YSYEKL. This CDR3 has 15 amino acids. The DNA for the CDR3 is TGCGCCAGCAGCCAAGAGGGGCAGATGAACACTGAAGCTTTCTTT. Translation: CASSQEGQMNTEAFF.

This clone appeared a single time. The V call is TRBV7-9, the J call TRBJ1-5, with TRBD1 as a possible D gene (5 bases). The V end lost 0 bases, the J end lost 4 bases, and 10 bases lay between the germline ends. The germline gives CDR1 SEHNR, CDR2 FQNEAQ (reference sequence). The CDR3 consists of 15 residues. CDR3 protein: CASSLAEGTNQPQHF. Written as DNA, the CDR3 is TGTGCCAGCAGCTTAGCGGAGGGGACGAATCAGCCCCAGCATTTT.

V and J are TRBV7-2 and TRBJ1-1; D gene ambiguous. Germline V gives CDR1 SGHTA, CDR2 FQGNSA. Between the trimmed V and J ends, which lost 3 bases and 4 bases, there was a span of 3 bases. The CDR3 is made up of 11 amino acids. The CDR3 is CASSFITEAFF. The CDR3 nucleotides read TGTGCCAGCAGCTTCATCACTGAAGCTTTCTTT.

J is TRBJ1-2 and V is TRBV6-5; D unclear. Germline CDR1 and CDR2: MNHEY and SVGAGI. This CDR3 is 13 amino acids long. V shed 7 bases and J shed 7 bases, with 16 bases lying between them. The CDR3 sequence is CASILDTRRGYTF. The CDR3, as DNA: TGTGCCAGCATTCTCGACACTCGGCGTGGCTACACCTTC.

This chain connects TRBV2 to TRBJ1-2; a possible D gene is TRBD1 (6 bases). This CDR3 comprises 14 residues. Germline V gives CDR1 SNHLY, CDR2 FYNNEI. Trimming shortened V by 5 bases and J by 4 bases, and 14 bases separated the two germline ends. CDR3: CASSYLTGSYGYTF. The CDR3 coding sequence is TGTGCCAGCAGTTATCTAACAGGGAGCTATGGCTACACCTTC.

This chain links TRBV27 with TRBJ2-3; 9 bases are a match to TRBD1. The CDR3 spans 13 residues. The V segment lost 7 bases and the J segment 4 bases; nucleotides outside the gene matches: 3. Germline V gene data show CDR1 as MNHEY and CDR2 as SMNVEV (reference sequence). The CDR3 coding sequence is TGTGCCAGCAACAGGGGGCTGTCAGATACGCAGTATTTT. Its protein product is CASNRGLSDTQYF.

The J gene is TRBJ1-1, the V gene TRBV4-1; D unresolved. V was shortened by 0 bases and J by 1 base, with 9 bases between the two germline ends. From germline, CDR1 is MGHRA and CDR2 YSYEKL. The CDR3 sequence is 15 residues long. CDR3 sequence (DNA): TGCGCCAGCAGCCAAGAATGGGCGGGGAACACTGAAGCTTTCTTT. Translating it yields CASSQEWAGNTEAFF.